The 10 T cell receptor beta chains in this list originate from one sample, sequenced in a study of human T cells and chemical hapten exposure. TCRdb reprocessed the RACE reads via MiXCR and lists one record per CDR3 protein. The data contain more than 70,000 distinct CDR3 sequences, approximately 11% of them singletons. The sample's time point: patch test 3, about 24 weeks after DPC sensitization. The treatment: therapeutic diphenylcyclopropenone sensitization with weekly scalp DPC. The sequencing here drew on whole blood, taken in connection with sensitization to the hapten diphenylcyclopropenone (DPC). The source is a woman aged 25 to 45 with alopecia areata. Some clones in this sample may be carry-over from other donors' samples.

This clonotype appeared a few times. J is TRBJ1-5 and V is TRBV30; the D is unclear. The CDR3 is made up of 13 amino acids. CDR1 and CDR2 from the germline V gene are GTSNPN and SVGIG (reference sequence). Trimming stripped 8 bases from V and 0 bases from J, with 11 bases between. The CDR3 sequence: CAAETHSNQPQHF. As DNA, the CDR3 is TGTGCCGCCGAGACTCATAGCAATCAGCCCCAGCATTTT.

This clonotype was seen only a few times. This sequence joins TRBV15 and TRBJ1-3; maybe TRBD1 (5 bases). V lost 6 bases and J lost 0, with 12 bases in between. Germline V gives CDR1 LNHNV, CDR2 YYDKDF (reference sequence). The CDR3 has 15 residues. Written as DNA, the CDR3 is TGTGCCACCAGGGTCGGACAAGCCTCTGGAAACACCATATATTTT. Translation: CATRVGQASGNTIYF. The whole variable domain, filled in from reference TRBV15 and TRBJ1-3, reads DAMVIQNPRYQVTQFGKPVTLSCSQTLNHNVMYWYQQKSSQAPKLLFHYYDKDFNNEADTPDNFQSRRPNTSFCFLDIRSPGLGDTAMYLCATRVGQASGNTIYFGEGSWLTVV.

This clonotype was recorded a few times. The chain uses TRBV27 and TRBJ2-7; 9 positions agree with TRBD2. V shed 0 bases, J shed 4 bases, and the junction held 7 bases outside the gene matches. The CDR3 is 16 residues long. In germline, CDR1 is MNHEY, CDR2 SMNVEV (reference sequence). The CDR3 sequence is CASSLSSPSGTYEQYF. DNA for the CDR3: TGTGCCAGCAGTTTATCGTCTCCTAGCGGGACGTACGAGCAGTACTTC.

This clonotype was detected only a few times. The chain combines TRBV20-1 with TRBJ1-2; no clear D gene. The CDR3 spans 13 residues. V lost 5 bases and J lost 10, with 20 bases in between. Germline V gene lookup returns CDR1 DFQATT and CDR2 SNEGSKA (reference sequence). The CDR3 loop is CSAADPKISSYTF. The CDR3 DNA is TGCAGTGCTGCGGACCCGAAAATTTCTTCCTACACCTTC.

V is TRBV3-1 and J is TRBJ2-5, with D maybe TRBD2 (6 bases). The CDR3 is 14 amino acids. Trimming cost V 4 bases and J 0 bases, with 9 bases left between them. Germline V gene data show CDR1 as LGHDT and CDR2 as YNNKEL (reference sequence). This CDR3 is CASSLRLDQETQYF. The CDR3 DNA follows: TGTGCCAGCAGCCTCAGACTAGACCAAGAGACCCAGTACTTC.

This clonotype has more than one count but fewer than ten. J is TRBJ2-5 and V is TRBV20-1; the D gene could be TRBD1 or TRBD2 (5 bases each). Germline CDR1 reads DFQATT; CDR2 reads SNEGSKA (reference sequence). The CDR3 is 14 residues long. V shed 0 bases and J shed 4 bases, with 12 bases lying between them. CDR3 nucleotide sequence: TGCAGTGCTAGAGAGGGGGTGGAGGCAGAGACCCAGTACTTC. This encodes CSAREGVEAETQYF.

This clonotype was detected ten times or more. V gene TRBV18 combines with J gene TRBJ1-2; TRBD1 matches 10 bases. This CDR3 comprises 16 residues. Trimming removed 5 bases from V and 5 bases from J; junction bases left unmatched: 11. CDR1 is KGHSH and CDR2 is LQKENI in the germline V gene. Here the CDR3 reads CASSAGTGVSQYGYTF. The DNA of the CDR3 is TGTGCCAGCTCAGCCGGGACAGGGGTTTCCCAATATGGCTACACCTTC. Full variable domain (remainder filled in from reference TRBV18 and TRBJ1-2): NAGVMQNPRHLVRRRGQEARLRCSPMKGHSHVYWYRQLPEEGLKFMVYLQKENIIDESGMPKERFSAEFPKEGPSILRIQQVVRGDSAAYFCASSAGTGVSQYGYTFGSGTRLTVV.

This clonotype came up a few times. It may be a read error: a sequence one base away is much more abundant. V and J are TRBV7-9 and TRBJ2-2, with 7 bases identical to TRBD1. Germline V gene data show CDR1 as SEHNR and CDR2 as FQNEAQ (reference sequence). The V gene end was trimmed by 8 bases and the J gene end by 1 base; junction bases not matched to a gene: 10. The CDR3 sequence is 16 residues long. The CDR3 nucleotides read TGTGCCAGCCGACGTCCGGGACAGCAGAACACCGGGGAGCTGTTTTTT. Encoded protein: CASRRPGQQNTGELFF.

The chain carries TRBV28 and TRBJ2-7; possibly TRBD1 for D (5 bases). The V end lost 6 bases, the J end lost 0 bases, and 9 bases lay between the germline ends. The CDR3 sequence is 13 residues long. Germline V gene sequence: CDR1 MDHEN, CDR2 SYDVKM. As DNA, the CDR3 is TGTGCCAGCAGACGGACAAACTCCTACGAGCAGTACTTC. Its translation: CASRRTNSYEQYF.

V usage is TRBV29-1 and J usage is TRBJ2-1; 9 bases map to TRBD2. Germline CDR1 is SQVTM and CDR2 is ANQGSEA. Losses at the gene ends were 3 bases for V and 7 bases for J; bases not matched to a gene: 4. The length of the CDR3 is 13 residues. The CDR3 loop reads CSVEGGRGNEQFF. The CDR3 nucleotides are TGCAGCGTTGAGGGCGGGAGGGGGAATGAGCAGTTCTTC.